The sequence of this T cell receptor beta chain was determined in a study of blood T cell repertoires in COVID-19. TCRdb's copy holds only in-frame clones and misses some; the assay was immunoSEQ multiplex PCR. The data show over 15,000 clones, 65% to 90% seen once. Material: peripheral blood. This clonotype was sampled from an elderly man with acute or convalescent COVID-19.

This chain's CDR3 is CASSMGARAEAFF. CDR3 nucleotide sequence: TGTGCCAGTAGTATGGGGGCGCGGGCTGAAGCTTTCTTT. The chain uses TRBV19 and TRBJ1-1; perhaps TRBD1 as D (6 bases). The CDR3 covers 13 residues. V lost 3 bases to trimming and J lost 6 bases, with 11 bases between them. Per the germline V gene, CDR1 is LNHDA and CDR2 is SQIVND (reference sequence).